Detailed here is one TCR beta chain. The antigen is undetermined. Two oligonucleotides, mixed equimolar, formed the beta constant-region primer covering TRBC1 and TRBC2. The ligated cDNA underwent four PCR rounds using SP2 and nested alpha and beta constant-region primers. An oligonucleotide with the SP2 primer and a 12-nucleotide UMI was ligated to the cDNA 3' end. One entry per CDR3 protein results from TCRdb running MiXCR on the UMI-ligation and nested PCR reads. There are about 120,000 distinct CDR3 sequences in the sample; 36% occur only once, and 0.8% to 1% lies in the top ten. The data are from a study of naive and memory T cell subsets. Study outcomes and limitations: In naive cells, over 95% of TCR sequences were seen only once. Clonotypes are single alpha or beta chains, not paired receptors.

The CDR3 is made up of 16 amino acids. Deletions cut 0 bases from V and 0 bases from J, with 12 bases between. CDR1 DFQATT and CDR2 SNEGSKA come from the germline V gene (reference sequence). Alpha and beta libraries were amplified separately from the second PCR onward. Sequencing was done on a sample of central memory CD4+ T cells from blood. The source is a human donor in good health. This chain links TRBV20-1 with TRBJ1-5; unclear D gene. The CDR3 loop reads CSARDSAKYSNQPQHF. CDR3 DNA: TGCAGTGCTAGAGATTCGGCAAAATATAGCAATCAGCCCCAGCATTTT.